This T cell receptor beta chain was identified during a study of blood T cell repertoires in COVID-19. Profiling relied on immunoSEQ multiplex PCR, and the TCRdb table lists in-frame clones only, not all of them. The table lists 70,000 to 95,000 clones, 90% to 95% of them singletons. Germline CDR1 is MNHEY and CDR2 is SMNVEV (reference sequence). V lost 4 bases and J lost 3; bases outside the gene matches: 4. The CDR3 extends over 15 amino acids. The clonotype was recovered from a woman between 45 and 65 years old in a cohort sampled during active COVID-19. V and J are TRBV27 and TRBJ2-7, with 12 bases aligning to TRBD1. The sequenced sample consisted of peripheral blood. CDR3 bases: TGTGCCAGCAGTTCGCGGGACAGGGGGCGCTACGAGCAGTACTTC. Residues: CASSSRDRGRYEQYF.